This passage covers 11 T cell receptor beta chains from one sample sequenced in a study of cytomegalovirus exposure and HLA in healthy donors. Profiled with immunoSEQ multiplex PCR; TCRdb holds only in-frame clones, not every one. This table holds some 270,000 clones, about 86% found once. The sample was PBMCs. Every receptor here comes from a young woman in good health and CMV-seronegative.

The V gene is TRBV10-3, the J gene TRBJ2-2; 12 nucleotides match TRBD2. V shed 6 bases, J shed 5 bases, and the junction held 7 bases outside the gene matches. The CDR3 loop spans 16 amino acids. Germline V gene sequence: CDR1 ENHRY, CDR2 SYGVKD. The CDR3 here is CAIRDTSGGSTGELFF. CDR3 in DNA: TGTGCCATCAGAGATACTAGCGGGGGGAGTACCGGGGAGCTGTTTTTT.

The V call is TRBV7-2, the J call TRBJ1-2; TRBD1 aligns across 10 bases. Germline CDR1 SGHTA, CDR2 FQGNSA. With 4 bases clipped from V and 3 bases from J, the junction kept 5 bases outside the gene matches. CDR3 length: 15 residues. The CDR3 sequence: CASSSATGGDYGYTF. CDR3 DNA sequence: TGTGCCAGCAGCTCCGCGACAGGGGGCGACTATGGCTACACCTTC.

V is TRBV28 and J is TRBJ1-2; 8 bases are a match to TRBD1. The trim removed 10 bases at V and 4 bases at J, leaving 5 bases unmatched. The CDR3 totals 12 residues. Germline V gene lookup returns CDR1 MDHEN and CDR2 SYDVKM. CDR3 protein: CATSGGFYGYTF. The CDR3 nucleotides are TGTGCCACCTCAGGGGGCTTCTATGGCTACACCTTC.

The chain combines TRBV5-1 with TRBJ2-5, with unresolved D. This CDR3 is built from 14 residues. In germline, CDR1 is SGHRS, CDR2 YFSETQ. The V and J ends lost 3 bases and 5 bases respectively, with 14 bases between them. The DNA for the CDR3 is TGCGCCAGCAGCTCCCAGGCCTCTCGGGAGACCCAGTACTTC. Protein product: CASSSQASRETQYF.

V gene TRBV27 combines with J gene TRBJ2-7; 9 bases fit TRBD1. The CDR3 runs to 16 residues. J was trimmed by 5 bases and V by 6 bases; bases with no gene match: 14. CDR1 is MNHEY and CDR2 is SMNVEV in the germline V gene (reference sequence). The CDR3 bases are TGTGCCAGCAGCTCGACAGGGACAGGGTTTGACCACGAGCAGTACTTC. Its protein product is CASSSTGTGFDHEQYF.

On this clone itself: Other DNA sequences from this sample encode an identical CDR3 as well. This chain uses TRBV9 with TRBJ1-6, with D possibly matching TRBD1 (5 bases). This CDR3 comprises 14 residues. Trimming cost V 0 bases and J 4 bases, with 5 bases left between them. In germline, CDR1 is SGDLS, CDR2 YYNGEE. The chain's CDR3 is CASSVGQYNSPLHF. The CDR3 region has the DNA TGTGCCAGCAGCGTAGGACAGTATAATTCACCCCTCCACTTT. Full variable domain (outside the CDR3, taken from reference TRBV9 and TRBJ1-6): DSGVTQTPKHLITATGQRVTLRCSPRSGDLSVYWYQQSLDQGLQFLIQYYNGEERAKGNILERFSAQQFPDLHSELNLSSLELGDSALYFCASSVGQYNSPLHFGNGTRLTVT.

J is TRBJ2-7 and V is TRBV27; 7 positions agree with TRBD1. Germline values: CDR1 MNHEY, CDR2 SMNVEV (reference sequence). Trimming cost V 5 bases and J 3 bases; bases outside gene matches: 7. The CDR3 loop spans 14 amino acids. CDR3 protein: CASSVGTAFYEQYF. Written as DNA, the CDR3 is TGTGCCAGCAGTGTCGGGACAGCCTTCTACGAGCAGTACTTC.

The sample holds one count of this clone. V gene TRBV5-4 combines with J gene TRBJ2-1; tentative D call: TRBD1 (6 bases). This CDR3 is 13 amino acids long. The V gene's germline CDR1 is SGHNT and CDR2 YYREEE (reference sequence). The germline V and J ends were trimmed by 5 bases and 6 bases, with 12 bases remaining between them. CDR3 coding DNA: TGTGCCAGCAGTTCCACAGGGACCAATGAGCAGTTCTTC. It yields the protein CASSSTGTNEQFF.

The CDR3 region has the DNA TGTGCCAGCAGTTTATCGAGGCAGTACCAAGAGACCCAGTACTTC. It encodes CASSLSRQYQETQYF. This chain connects TRBV27 to TRBJ2-5; no reliable D call. V gave up 0 bases and J gave up 0 bases, with 8 bases separating them. The germline V gene has CDR1 MNHEY and CDR2 SMNVEV (reference sequence). CDR3 size: 15 residues.

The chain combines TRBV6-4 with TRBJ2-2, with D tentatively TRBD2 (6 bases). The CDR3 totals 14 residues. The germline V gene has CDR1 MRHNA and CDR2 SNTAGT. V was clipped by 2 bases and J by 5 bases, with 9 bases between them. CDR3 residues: CASSDREETGELFF. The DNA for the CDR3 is TGTGCCAGCAGTGACAGGGAGGAAACCGGGGAGCTGTTTTTT.

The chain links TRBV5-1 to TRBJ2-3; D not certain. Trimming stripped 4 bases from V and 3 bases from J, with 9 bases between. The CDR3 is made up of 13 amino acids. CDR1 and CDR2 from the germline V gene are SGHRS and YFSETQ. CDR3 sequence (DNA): TGCGCCAGCAGCCTCACTGGTACAGATACGCAGTATTTT. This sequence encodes CASSLTGTDTQYF.